The rows below give T cell receptor beta chains drawn from one sample of a study of somatic mutations in cytotoxic T cells in rheumatoid arthritis. The protocol was immunoSEQ multiplex PCR, while the TCRdb copy is restricted to in-frame clones and leaves out a portion. The data contain about 18,000 clones, about four fifths of them singletons. The sequencing input was CD8+ T cells sorted from blood. These receptors all stem from an adult with rheumatoid arthritis. Both conserved end residues are part of each CDR3. The D gene is left open where the match is weak. Only part of the rows carry a size: once, few, many, or a class if the clone is expanded.

once,TRBD1,TRBV4-1,TRBJ1-1,CASSQALDRVNTEAFF,TGCGCCAGCAGCCAAGCCCTTGACAGGGTGAACACTGAAGCTTTCTTT
NA,TRBD2,TRBV9,TRBJ2-1,CASSPSGTSGAYNEQFF,TGTGCCAGCAGCCCCAGTGGGACTAGCGGGGCCTACAATGAGCAGTTCTTC
NA,NA,TRBV29-1,TRBJ1-1,CSVAQGPEAFF,TGCAGCGTGGCACAGGGCCCTGAAGCTTTCTTT
NA,TRBD1,TRBV29-1,TRBJ2-5,CSVERDREETQYF,TGCAGCGTTGAAAGGGACAGGGAGGAGACCCAGTACTTC
NA,TRBD2,TRBV4-1,TRBJ2-5,CASSPGTSGRAPQYF,TGCGCCAGCAGCCCTGGGACTAGCGGGAGGGCCCCCCAGTACTTC
NA,TRBD2,TRBV27,TRBJ2-3,CASSFVSGTTDTQYF,TGTGCCAGCAGTTTTGTTAGCGGGACGACAGATACGCAGTATTTT
NA,NA,TRBV5-4,TRBJ1-1,CASSWGREAFF,TGTGCCAGCAGCTGGGGCCGTGAAGCTTTCTTT
NA,TRBD2,TRBV10-3,TRBJ2-1,CAIFSGTSNNEQFF,TGTGCCATCTTCTCCGGGACTAGTAACAATGAGCAGTTCTTC
few,NA,TRBV5-1,TRBJ1-2,CASSRDSLGYTF,TGCGCCAGCAGCCGAGACAGTCTAGGCTACACCTTC
NA,TRBD1,TRBV15,TRBJ1-2,CATSMDRTGYGYTF,TGTGCCACCAGCATGGACAGGACAGGCTATGGCTACACCTTC
NA,TRBD2,TRBV29-1,TRBJ2-2,CSAPGLIGGELFF,TGCAGCGCCCCGGGACTAATCGGCGGGGAGCTGTTTTTT
NA,NA,TRBV14,TRBJ2-7,CASSQRQHEQYF,TGTGCCAGCAGCCAACGACAGCACGAGCAGTACTTC
NA,TRBD2,TRBV4-1,TRBJ2-5,CASRPLASGAHQETQYF,TGCGCCAGCAGGCCCCTGGCTAGCGGGGCACATCAAGAGACCCAGTACTTC
few,NA,TRBV5-4,TRBJ2-7,CASSLVGGPHTYEQYF,TGTGCCAGCAGCCTGGTGGGGGGACCTCATACCTACGAGCAGTACTTC
NA,TRBD2,TRBV7-2,TRBJ2-1,CASSRGFAGGGEQFF,TGTGCCAGCAGCCGGGGGTTCGCGGGAGGTGGTGAGCAGTTCTTC
NA,NA,TRBV7-6,TRBJ2-2,CASSLGEGDPGELFF,TGTGCCAGCAGCTTAGGGGAGGGGGACCCCGGGGAGCTGTTTTTT
NA,NA,TRBV18,TRBJ2-5,CASSPSTETQYF,TGTGCCAGCTCACCAAGCACGGAGACCCAGTACTTC
NA,NA,TRBV6-5,TRBJ2-7,CASSFGQSYEQYF,TGCGCCAGCAGTTTTGGACAGTCCTACGAGCAGTACTTC